This passage covers 24 T cell receptor beta chains from one sample sequenced in a study of beta chain features in type 1 diabetes. Which antigens these TCRs recognize remains unknown. The sequenced template was cDNA made from the entire isolated RNA. TCRdb's copy holds only in-frame clones and misses some; the assay was immunoSEQ multiplex PCR. The data hold a few hundred thousand clones, with about 12% observed a single time. General study findings and limits: For Type 1 diabetes patients, all four CD4+ subsets carried TCRB CDR3s that were moderately but significantly shorter.

The sequencing sample was made of naive CD4+ T cells from blood. These receptors came from a woman between 18 and 29 years old with type 1 diabetes.

This clone has only a few counts. The chain couples TRBV27 to TRBJ2-7; possibly TRBD1 for D (5 bases). Germline CDR1 MNHEY, CDR2 SMNVEV (reference sequence). The CDR3 spans 15 residues. With 2 bases removed from V and 9 bases from J, the gap between germline ends came to 20 bases. Here the CDR3 DNA reads TGTGCCAGCAGTTTAGGCCCCCCGGGCAGGGCAGCGCAGTACTTC. Translation gives CASSLGPPGRAAQYF.

The chain employs TRBV5-1 and TRBJ2-7; 13 bases fit TRBD2. The length of the CDR3 is 15 residues. CDR1 SGHRS and CDR2 YFSETQ come from the germline V gene. V gave up 6 bases and J gave up 4 bases; unmatched junction bases: 7. This CDR3 is CASKQWTSGGYEQYF. The CDR3 DNA follows: TGCGCCAGCAAACAATGGACTAGCGGGGGTTACGAGCAGTACTTC.

This clone has more than one count but fewer than ten. The chain is built from TRBV4-3 and TRBJ2-1, with 12 positions matching TRBD2. The junction had 17 bases not matched to a gene; V was cut back by 4 bases and J by 10 bases. Germline V CDR1 and CDR2: LGHNA, YSLEER. This CDR3 is 18 amino acids long. CDR3 sequence reads: CASSPTPPSSGRAGEQFF. The CDR3, as DNA: TGCGCCAGCAGCCCCACCCCACCTTCTAGCGGGAGGGCAGGGGAGCAGTTCTTC.

The gene calls are TRBV29-1 and TRBJ1-2; 7 bases match TRBD1. The CDR3 totals 12 residues. V shed 4 bases and J 6 bases; nucleotides not matched to a gene: 5. Germline V gene data show CDR1 as SQVTM and CDR2 as ANQGSEA. The CDR3 coding sequence is TGCAGCGTTGGAGGTACAGGGGATGGCTACACCTTC. It codes for CSVGGTGDGYTF.

This clone was counted a few times. The gene calls are TRBV19 and TRBJ2-2, with 10 bases matching TRBD2. Looked up from germline, CDR1 is LNHDA and CDR2 is SQIVND (reference sequence). There are 16 residues in the CDR3. The trim removed 5 bases at V and 4 bases at J, leaving 7 bases unmatched. The CDR3 sequence: CASSSWLAGATGELFF. In nucleotides, the CDR3 is TGTGCCAGTAGTTCCTGGCTAGCGGGAGCCACCGGGGAGCTGTTTTTT.

This clone was detected only a few times. The gene calls are TRBV5-6 and TRBJ2-7; 8 bases are shared with TRBD2. The V and J ends lost 4 bases and 1 base, in that order; junction bases with no gene match: 7. From germline, CDR1 is SGHDT and CDR2 YYEEEE. This CDR3 is built from 15 residues. CDR3 nucleotide sequence: TGTGCCAGCAGCCAAACCCCTAGCGGGTCCTACGAGCAGTACTTC. It is translated as CASSQTPSGSYEQYF.

In its sample, this clone was seen a few times. The chain combines TRBV23-1 with TRBJ2-5; maybe TRBD2 (5 bases). TRBV23-1 has ORF status, its function being uncertain. V lost 2 bases, J lost 3 bases, and 10 bases lay in between. This CDR3 has 14 amino acids. The CDR3 region has the DNA TGCGCCAGCAGTCAAAGGACGGGGAAAGAGACCCAGTACTTC. The encoded protein is CASSQRTGKETQYF.

The chain carries TRBV6-5 and TRBJ2-2, with TRBD1 identical over 10 bases. From germline, CDR1 is MNHEY and CDR2 SVGAGI. The V and J ends lost 2 bases and 6 bases, in that order; junction bases with no gene match: 3. CDR3 length: 15 amino acids. The DNA for the CDR3 is TGTGCCAGCAGTTACAGGGACAGGGGTCCCGGGGAGCTGTTTTTT. Its translation is CASSYRDRGPGELFF.

This clone was picked up a small number of times. The rearrangement uses TRBV6-6 and TRBJ2-5, with D uncertain. Germline lookup yields CDR1 MNHNY and CDR2 SVGAGI (reference sequence). V dropped 6 bases and J dropped 8 bases, with 16 bases sitting between them. CDR3 length: 13 amino acids. Here the CDR3 reads CASRLEVPETQYF. In DNA, the CDR3 is TGTGCCAGCAGACTCGAGGTCCCGGAAACCCAGTACTTC.

The chain uses TRBV25-1 and TRBJ2-1; 13 nucleotides agree with TRBD2. The CDR3 contains 15 residues. The ends lost 6 bases at V and 10 bases at J; junction bases unmatched: 9. Germline V gene data show CDR1 as MGHDK and CDR2 as SYGVNS. The CDR3, as DNA: TGTGCCAGCAGCGCCGGGACTAGCGGGGCTCGCGAGCAGTTCTTC. Translating gives CASSAGTSGAREQFF.

V and J are TRBV7-2 and TRBJ2-2; 7 positions agree with TRBD1. Unmatched junction bases numbered 2, after V lost 4 bases and J lost 0 bases. The CDR3 has 15 residues. In germline, CDR1 is SGHTA, CDR2 FQGNSA. Written as DNA, the CDR3 is TGTGCCAGCAGCTCAGGGGGTTCGAACACCGGGGAGCTGTTTTTT. Amino acids: CASSSGGSNTGELFF. Filled out from reference TRBV7-2 and TRBJ2-2, the complete variable domain reads GAGVSQSPSNKVTEKGKDVELRCDPISGHTALYWYRQSLGQGLEFLIYFQGNSAPDKSGLPSDRFSAERTGGSVSTLTIQRTQQEDSAVYLCASSSGGSNTGELFFGEGSRLTVL.

The gene calls are TRBV7-3 and TRBJ1-1; TRBD1 matches 8 bases. The length of the CDR3 is 15 residues. V dropped 4 bases and J dropped 4; count of bases not matched to a gene: 8. Germline V lookup: CDR1 SGHTA, CDR2 FQGTGA. The CDR3 region is CASSSTGGFGTEAFF. The DNA of the CDR3 is TGTGCCAGCAGCTCCACAGGGGGGTTCGGCACTGAAGCTTTCTTT.

Worth noting for this clone: Other DNA sequences from this sample encode an identical CDR3 as well. J is TRBJ2-2 and V is TRBV9; TRBD1 agrees at 7 bases. The CDR3 spans 15 residues. Looked up from germline, CDR1 is SGDLS and CDR2 is YYNGEE. The V and J ends lost 4 bases and 1 base, in that order; junction bases with no gene match: 4. The CDR3 DNA reads TGTGCCAGCAGCCTCCGGACAGGGAACACCGGGGAGCTGTTTTTT. This gives the protein CASSLRTGNTGELFF.

The chain carries TRBV5-6 and TRBJ1-5, with a possible D match to TRBD1 (6 bases). Germline lookup yields CDR1 SGHDT and CDR2 YYEEEE. This CDR3 is 18 amino acids long. V was cut by 0 bases and J by 2 bases, with 18 bases left in between. CDR3 residues: CASSLGPPTGSGNQPQHF. The CDR3 DNA follows: TGTGCCAGCAGCTTGGGCCCACCCACAGGGTCCGGCAATCAGCCCCAGCATTTT.

This clone has more than one count but fewer than ten. V gene TRBV10-3 combines with J gene TRBJ2-7; 7 bases match TRBD2. This CDR3 has 13 amino acids. V was clipped by 0 bases and J by 5 bases; unmatched bases: 1. Germline assignment: CDR1 ENHRY and CDR2 SYGVKD. Here the CDR3 DNA reads TGTGCCATCAGTGAGTCTGCGGGGGACGAGCAGTACTTC. Amino acids: CAISESAGDEQYF.

A few counts support this clone. In DNA, the CDR3 is TGCGCCAGCAGCCGACAAGGAGCGGGCACAGATACGCAGTATTTT. The encoded protein is CASSRQGAGTDTQYF. The chain couples TRBV4-3 to TRBJ2-3; maybe TRBD2 (5 bases). V was shortened by 4 bases and J by 1 base, with 12 bases between the two germline ends. The germline V gene has CDR1 LGHNA and CDR2 YSLEER. The CDR3 contains 15 residues.

Concerning this clone: This same CDR3 is encoded by further DNA sequences in the sample. The chain uses TRBV9 and TRBJ2-1, with a weak D call TRBD2 (6 bases). Trimming took 0 bases from V and 4 from J, leaving 11 bases between them. Germline V gene sequence: CDR1 SGDLS, CDR2 YYNGEE. CDR3 length equals 15 residues. The CDR3 here is CASSVVGTPYNEQFF. The CDR3 nucleotides are TGTGCCAGCAGCGTAGTTGGGACTCCTTACAATGAGCAGTTCTTC.

This clone was seen a few times. The V gene is TRBV30, the J gene TRBJ2-7; perhaps TRBD1 as D (5 bases). The germline gives CDR1 GTSNPN, CDR2 SVGIG (reference sequence). V lost 1 base to trimming and J lost 2 bases, with 6 bases between them. The CDR3 has 12 amino acids. This chain's CDR3 is CAWSGGPYEQYF. In DNA form, the CDR3 reads TGTGCCTGGAGTGGGGGCCCCTACGAGCAGTACTTC.

The genes are TRBV10-3 and TRBJ1-5; possible D gene TRBD1, 5 bases. Germline CDR1 reads ENHRY; CDR2 reads SYGVKD. The ends were cut back, 3 bases at V and 7 bases at J, with 13 bases in the middle. This CDR3 has 14 residues. Written as DNA, the CDR3 is TGTGCCATCAGTGAAGGCAGGGAGGACCAGCCCCAGCATTTT. Protein sequence: CAISEGREDQPQHF.

The V call is TRBV10-2, the J call TRBJ1-1, with D possibly matching TRBD1 (6 bases). V lost 10 bases, J lost 1 base, and 13 bases lay in between. This CDR3 spans 13 amino acids. Germline-derived CDR1 and CDR2 are WSHSY and SAAADI. The DNA for the CDR3 is TGCGCCACCGGACGGGACACGAACACTGAAGCTTTCTTT. Protein product: CATGRDTNTEAFF.

This clone showed up just a few times. Relative to the germline gene, one junction end is altered; a read error may explain this. This chain links TRBV28 with TRBJ2-1; D may be TRBD2 (7 bases). The CDR3 is made up of 16 amino acids. The V gene's germline CDR1 is MDHEN and CDR2 SYDVKM. CDR3 DNA: TGTGCCAGCAGCTTATCGGGGGGAGGGGGATGGGGTGAGCAGTTCTTC. This encodes CASSLSGGGGWGEQFF.

This clone was seen only a few times. The rearrangement links TRBV30 to TRBJ2-1; possibly TRBD2 for D (6 bases). The ends were cut back, 5 bases at V and 0 bases at J, with 11 bases in the middle. The CDR3 runs to 14 residues. Germline loops: CDR1 GTSNPN, CDR2 SVGIG (reference sequence). The CDR3 coding sequence is TGTGCCTGGGGGGCGGGGAGCTCCTACAATGAGCAGTTCTTC. Translating it yields CAWGAGSSYNEQFF.

This clone turned up a few times. This chain links TRBV6-5 with TRBJ2-7, with 8 positions matching TRBD2. The CDR3 loop spans 15 amino acids. Germline CDR1 is MNHEY and CDR2 is SVGAGI. Unmatched junction bases numbered 8, after V lost 6 bases and J lost 1 base. CDR3 region: CASSRSGARSYEQYF. The CDR3 DNA sequence: TGTGCCAGCAGCCGTAGCGGGGCACGATCCTACGAGCAGTACTTC.

Of note for this clone: Distinct nucleotide sequences in the sample also encode this CDR3. The V gene is TRBV4-3, the J gene TRBJ2-2; D might be TRBD1 (5 bases). Germline values: CDR1 LGHNA, CDR2 YSLEER. The CDR3 sequence is 16 residues long. Trimming stripped 0 bases from V and 1 base from J, with 9 bases between. CDR3 in DNA: TGCGCCAGCAGCCAAGACCCCGGACAGAACACCGGGGAGCTGTTTTTT. Protein product: CASSQDPGQNTGELFF.